This T cell receptor beta chain is from a study of blood T cell repertoires in COVID-19. Study-level information: PBMCs, B-cell-depleted T cells, or T cells provided the cDNA or gDNA that made up the material.

As processed by the authors: Cell counts per sample came from amplifying reference gene primers. Sequenced by immunoSEQ multiplex PCR; TCRdb stores in-frame clones only, minus some. Clone size and the V and J calls come from that table; the DNA yielded D and trimming. The data show around 220,000 clones, with approximately 86% seen just once and under 5.5% held by the top ten. The CDR3 is 16 amino acids. Germline V gene lookup returns CDR1 ENHRY and CDR2 SYGVKD. V trimming: 6 bases; J trimming: 4 bases; junction bases outside the gene matches: 4. Material for sequencing was peripheral blood. The TCR sequence derives from an elderly woman with active or convalescent COVID-19. V usage is TRBV10-3 and J usage is TRBJ2-3, with 16 bases fitting TRBD2. In DNA, the CDR3 is TGTGCCATCAGCGAGGGACTAGCGGGAGGGTCAGATACGCAGTATTTT. Encoded protein: CAISEGLAGGSDTQYF.